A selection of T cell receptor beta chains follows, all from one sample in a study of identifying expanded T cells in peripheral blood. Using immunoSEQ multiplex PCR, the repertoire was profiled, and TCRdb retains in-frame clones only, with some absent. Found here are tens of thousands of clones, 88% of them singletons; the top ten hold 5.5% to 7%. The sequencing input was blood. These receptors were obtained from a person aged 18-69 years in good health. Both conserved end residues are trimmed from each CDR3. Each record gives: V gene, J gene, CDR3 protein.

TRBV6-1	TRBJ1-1	ASSELDGGFFEAF
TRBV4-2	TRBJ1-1	ASSQSTGVDTEAF
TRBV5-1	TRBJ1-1	ASAGSTTEAF
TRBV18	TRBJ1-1	ASSTKGGNTEAF
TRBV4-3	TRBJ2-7	ASSQFKTKAYEQY
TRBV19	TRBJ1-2	ASSMVNRALLGYGYT
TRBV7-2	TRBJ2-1	ASSLAGGPLYEQF
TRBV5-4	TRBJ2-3	ASSPGGETDTQY
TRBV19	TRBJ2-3	ASSIDPITDTQY
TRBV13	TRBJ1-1	ASSLYGTEAF
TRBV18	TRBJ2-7	ASSRVDNYEQY
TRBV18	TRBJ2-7	ASSPNLYEQY
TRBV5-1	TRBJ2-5	ASSLVAGLQETQY
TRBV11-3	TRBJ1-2	ASSLGTSYGYT
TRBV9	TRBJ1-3	ASSAGTGSGNTIY
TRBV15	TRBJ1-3	ATSRDRGSGNTIY
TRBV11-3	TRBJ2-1	ASGQRARQF
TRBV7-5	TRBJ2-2	VRSLDVTNTGELF
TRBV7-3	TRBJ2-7	ASSSNGAGPYEQY
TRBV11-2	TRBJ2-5	ASSFSGKETQY
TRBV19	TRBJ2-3	ASSSRTVSTDTQY
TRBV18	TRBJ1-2	ASSPLGSGTGLNYGYT
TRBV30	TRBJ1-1	AWSVGDSMNTEAF
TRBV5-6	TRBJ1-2	ASSLRGLAEGYT
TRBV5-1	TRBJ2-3	ASSFGNREAQY
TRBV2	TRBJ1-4	ASRAGRYSTNEKLF
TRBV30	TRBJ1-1	AWWPLRAGTEAF
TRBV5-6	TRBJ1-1	ASSHRVGGTEAF
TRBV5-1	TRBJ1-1	ASSLGLGTEAF
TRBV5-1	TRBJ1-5	ASSPEGNQPQH
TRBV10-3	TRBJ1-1	AISGLIPRDRRQGKTEAF
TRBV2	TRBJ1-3	ASSLERAGNTIY
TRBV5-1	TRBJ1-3	ASSSGQISGNTIY
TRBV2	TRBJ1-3	ASSADRGLGNTIY
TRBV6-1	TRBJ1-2	ASSEMGAGDGYT
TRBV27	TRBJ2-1	ASSPIRQGIEQF
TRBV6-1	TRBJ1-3	ASLSSGNTIY